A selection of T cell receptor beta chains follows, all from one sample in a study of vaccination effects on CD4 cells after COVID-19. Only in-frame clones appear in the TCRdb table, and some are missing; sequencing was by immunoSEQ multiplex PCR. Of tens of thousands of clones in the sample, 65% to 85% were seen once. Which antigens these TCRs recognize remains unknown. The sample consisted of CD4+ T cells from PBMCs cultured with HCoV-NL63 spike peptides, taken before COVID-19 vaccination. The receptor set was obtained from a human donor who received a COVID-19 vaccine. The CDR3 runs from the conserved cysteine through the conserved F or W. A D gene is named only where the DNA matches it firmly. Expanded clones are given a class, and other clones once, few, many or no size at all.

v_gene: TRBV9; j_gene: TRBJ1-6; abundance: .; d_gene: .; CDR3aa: CASSAGVLNSPLHF; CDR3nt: TGTGCCAGCAGCGCGGGGGTACTTAATTCACCCCTCCACTTT
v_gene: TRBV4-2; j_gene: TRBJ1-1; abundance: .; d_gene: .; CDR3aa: CASSLGRGNTEAFF; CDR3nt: TGTGCCAGCAGCCTGGGACGAGGGAACACTGAAGCTTTCTTT
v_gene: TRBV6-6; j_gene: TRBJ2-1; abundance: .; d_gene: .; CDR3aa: CASRRDISLYNEQFF; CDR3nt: TGTGCCAGCAGACGGGACATCAGCCTCTACAATGAGCAGTTCTTC
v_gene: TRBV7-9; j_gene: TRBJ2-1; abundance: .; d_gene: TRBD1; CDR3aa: CASSVGTGGWNEQFF; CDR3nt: TGTGCCAGCAGCGTAGGGACAGGGGGTTGGAATGAGCAGTTCTTC
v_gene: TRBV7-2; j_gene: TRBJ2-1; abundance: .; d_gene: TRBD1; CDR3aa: CASSLGDRVNEQFF; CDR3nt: TGTGCCAGCAGCTTAGGGGACAGGGTCAATGAGCAGTTCTTC
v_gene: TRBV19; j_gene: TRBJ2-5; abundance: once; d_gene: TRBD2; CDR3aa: CASRRSGTSGETQYF; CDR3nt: TGTGCCAGCCGACGCTCCGGGACTAGCGGAGAGACCCAGTACTTC
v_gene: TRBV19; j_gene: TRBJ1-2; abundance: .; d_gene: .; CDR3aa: CASSERTTHTYGYTF; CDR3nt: TGTGCCAGTAGTGAACGGACGACACATACCTATGGCTACACCTTC
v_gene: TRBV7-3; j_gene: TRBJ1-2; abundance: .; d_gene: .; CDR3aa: CASSWTGGVRYGYTF; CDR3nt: TGTGCCAGCAGCTGGACTGGCGGCGTTCGGTATGGCTACACCTTC
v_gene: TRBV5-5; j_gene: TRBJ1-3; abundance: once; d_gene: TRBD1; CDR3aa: CASSPGQGPLPGNTIYF; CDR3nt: TGTGCCAGCAGCCCGGGACAGGGTCCACTTCCTGGAAACACCATATATTTT
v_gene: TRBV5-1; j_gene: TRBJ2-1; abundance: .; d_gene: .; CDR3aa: CASSLRESSYNEQFF; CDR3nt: TGCGCCAGCAGCCTCAGGGAGAGCTCCTACAATGAGCAGTTCTTC
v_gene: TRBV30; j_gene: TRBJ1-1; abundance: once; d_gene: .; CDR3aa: CAWSGGPLGTEAFF; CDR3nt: TGTGCCTGGAGTGGGGGACCCCTGGGGACTGAAGCTTTCTTT
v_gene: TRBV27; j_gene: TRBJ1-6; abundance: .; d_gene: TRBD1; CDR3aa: CASSSPGQGSSPLHF; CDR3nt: TGTGCCAGCAGTTCCCCTGGACAGGGAAGCTCACCCCTCCACTTT
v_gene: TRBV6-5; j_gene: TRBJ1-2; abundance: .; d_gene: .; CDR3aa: CASSYNDEGVGYTF; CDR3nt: TGTGCCAGCAGTTACAATGACGAAGGAGTTGGCTACACCTTC
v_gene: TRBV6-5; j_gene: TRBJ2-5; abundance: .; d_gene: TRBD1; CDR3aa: CASANQGAIKTQYF; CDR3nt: TGTGCCAGCGCGAACCAGGGGGCGATAAAGACCCAGTACTTC
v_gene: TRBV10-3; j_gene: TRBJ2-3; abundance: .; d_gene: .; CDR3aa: CAISESLKDTQYF; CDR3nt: TGTGCCATCAGTGAGTCTTTGAAGGATACGCAGTATTTT
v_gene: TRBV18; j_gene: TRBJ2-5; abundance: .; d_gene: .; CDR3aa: CASSPRGEETQYF; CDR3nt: TGTGCCAGCTCGCCCCGAGGGGAAGAGACCCAGTACTTC
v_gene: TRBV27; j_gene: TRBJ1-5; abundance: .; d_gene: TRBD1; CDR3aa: CASSLNRGGNQPQHF; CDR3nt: TGTGCCAGCAGTTTAAACAGGGGAGGCAATCAGCCCCAGCATTTT
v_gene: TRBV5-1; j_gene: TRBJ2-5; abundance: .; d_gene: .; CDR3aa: CASNGGGGETQYF; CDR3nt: TGCGCCAGCAATGGAGGGGGCGGGGAGACCCAGTACTTC
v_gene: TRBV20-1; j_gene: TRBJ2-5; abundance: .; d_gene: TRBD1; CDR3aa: CSASLNRGQETQYF; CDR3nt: TGCAGTGCTAGTCTCAACAGGGGACAAGAGACCCAGTACTTC
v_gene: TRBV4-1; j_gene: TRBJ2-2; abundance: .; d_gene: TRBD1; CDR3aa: CASSQAWQGANTGELFF; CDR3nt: TGCGCCAGCAGCCAAGCTTGGCAGGGGGCGAACACCGGGGAGCTGTTTTTT
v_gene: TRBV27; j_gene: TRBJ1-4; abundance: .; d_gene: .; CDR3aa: CASSSGWETNEKLFF; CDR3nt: TGTGCCAGCTCGTCGGGTTGGGAGACTAATGAAAAACTGTTTTTT
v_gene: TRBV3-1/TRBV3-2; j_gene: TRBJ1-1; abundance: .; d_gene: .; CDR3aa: CASSRGTNLEAFF; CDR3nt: TGTGCCAGCAGCCGCGGGACAAATTTGGAAGCTTTCTTT
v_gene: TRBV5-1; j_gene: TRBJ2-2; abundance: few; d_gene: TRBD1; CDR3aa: CASSWGQGVNTGELFF; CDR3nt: TGCGCCAGCAGCTGGGGACAGGGCGTGAACACCGGGGAGCTGTTTTTT